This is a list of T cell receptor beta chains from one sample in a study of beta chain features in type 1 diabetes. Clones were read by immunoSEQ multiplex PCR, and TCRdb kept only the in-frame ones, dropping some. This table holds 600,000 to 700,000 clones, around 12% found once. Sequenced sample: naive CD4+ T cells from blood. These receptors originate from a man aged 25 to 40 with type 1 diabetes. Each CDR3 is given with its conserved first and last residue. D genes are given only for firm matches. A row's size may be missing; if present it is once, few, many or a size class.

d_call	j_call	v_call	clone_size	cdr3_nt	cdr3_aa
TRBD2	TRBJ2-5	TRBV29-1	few	TGCAGCGTTACGGCGGGGGGCGTGTACCAAGAGACCCAGTACTTC	CSVTAGGVYQETQYF
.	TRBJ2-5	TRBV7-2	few	TGTGCCAGCAGCTTAGTCGGACAGCTCCAAGAGACCCAGTACTTC	CASSLVGQLQETQYF
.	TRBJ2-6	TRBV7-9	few	TGTGCCAGCAGCGCCCTGAGGGCCGGGGCCAACGTCCTGACTTTC	CASSALRAGANVLTF
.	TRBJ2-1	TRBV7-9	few	TGTGCCAGCAGCCCATTTGCGGGGCGCTCCTACAATGAGCAGTTCTTC	CASSPFAGRSYNEQFF
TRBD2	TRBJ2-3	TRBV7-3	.	TGTGCCAGCAGCTCCGGACTAGCGGCAGATACGCAGTATTTT	CASSSGLAADTQYF
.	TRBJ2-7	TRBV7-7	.	TGTGCTAGCAGCTTAGGACCCAGCTCCTACGAGCAGTACTTC	CASSLGPSSYEQYF
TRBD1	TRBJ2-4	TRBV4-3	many	TGCGCCAGCAGCCAAGAATGGGACAGCAAAAACATTCAGTACTTC	CASSQEWDSKNIQYF
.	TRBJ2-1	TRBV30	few	TGTGCCTTGTATACGGGGGCCTACAATGAGCAGTTCTTC	CALYTGAYNEQFF
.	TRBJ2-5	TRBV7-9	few	TGTGCCAGCAGCTTTTTCGGGGAAGAGACCCAGTACTTC	CASSFFGEETQYF
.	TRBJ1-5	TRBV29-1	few	TGCAGCGTTAGCGGCGGCGGGGCTAGCAATCAGCCCCAGCATTTT	CSVSGGGASNQPQHF
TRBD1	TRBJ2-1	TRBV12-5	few	TGTGCTAGTGGTTTGGGACAGGGGAATGAGCAGTTCTTC	CASGLGQGNEQFF
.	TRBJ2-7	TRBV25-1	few	TGTGCCAGCAGTCGGGACACCTACGAGCAGTACTTC	CASSRDTYEQYF
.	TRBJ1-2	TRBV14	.	TGTGCCAGCAGCCAAGTCCACGGGCAGTATGGCTACACCTTC	CASSQVHGQYGYTF
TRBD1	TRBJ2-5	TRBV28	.	TGTGCCAGCAGGCGACGACAGGGTGGGGAGACCCAGTACTTC	CASRRRQGGETQYF
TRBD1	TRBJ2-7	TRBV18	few	TGTGCCAGCTCACCATTATCGGACAGGGGGTCCTACGAGCAGTACTTC	CASSPLSDRGSYEQYF
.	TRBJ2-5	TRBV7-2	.	TGTGCCAGCAGCCTCGGGTTCCAAGAGACCCAGTACTTC	CASSLGFQETQYF
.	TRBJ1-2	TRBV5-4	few	TGTGCCAGCAATCCGGAGGGGCAGGGCGCCTATGGCTACACCTTC	CASNPEGQGAYGYTF
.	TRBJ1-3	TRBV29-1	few	TGCAGCGCCCGCACCCAGGGGACGAACTCTGGAAACACCATATATTTT	CSARTQGTNSGNTIYF
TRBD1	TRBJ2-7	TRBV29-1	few	TGCAGCGTCCGGGACAGGGCGAGCGAGCAGTACTTC	CSVRDRASEQYF